This T cell receptor (beta chain) was sequenced during a study of blood T cell repertoires in COVID-19 (dated by TCRdb to the early 2020s). For the wider study: Collaborator samples came from the United States, Italy and Spain and covered acute and convalescent phases of COVID-19. The prospective study material was composed of cDNA or gDNA derived from T cells, B-cell-depleted T cells, or PBMCs. Subjects who had been exposed to COVID-19, were actively infected with it, or had recovered from it provided the deeply sampled blood TCRbeta repertoires that made up the dataset. The repertoires were made available in a free public database intended to serve as a resource for research on the immune response to SARS-CoV-2. Samples were obtained from the ongoing ImmuneRACE study (first 160 participants) and from about 1,300 subjects provided by 6 global collaborators. Sample metadata almost always included a de-identified subject ID, COVID-19 status, age in years and sex. Where HLA class I and class II types were available, the types were taken from metadata supplied by the sample provider, not from assay-based typing. The paper's findings and limits, for the study overall: The amount of clinical and demographic metadata varied by source and participant and was provided uncurated.

This clone was recorded a few times. The antigen this receptor binds is unknown. The input lacks base qualities; no much larger clone sits a single base away. TCRbeta CDR3 regions were amplified from genomic DNA by means of the immunoSEQ Assay, a bias-controlled multiplex PCR. As for the authors' bioinformatics: Nucleated cell counts per sample were estimated from amplification of reference gene primers within the assay. To quantify the absolute abundance of each unique TCRbeta CDR3 rearrangement, sequence reads were collapsed and filtered. For each sample, productive Simpson clonality was calculated as the square root of Simpson's diversity index across productive rearrangements. This immuneACCESS table, as held by TCRdb, lists in-frame sequences with V and J called but not all clones. Of the missing ones, under half trace to an unresolved V gene in checked studies; the others have no known cause. The V and J calls and clone size come from that table; D and trimming were worked out from the DNA. This sample holds 150,000 to 200,000 clones; 65% to 90% were observed only once. About 8.2% of the sample rests with the top ten.

Whole blood was collected in K2EDTA tubes by collaborating institutions according to the institutions' own protocols. For TCRbeta analysis, collaborator samples were shipped as frozen whole blood, as isolated PBMCs, or as DNA extracted from either sample type. The germline ends are 10 bases apart after V is trimmed by 0 bases and J by 7 bases. The germline V gene yields SGHVS for CDR1 and FNYEAQ for CDR2. Its CDR3 holds 14 amino acids, cysteine through phenylalanine. Just CDR3 DNA is preserved here, 42 bases in frame from base 1. This clonotype originated in a man in his 60s with acute or convalescent COVID-19. The chain is assembled from TRBV7-6 and TRBJ1-5, with no confident D gene call. The sequencing sample was made of peripheral blood. The bases are TGTGCCAGCAGCTTAGCCGGTTCGGGACAGCCCCAGCATTTT. The translation is CASSLAGSGQPQHF. The entire variable domain, with the stretches around the CDR3 drawn from the reference TRBV7-6 and TRBJ1-5 proteins, is GAGVSQSPRYKVTKRGQDVALRCDPISGHVSLYWYRQALGQGPEFLTYFNYEAQQDKSGLPNDRFSAERPEGSISTLTIQRTEQRDSAMYRCASSLAGSGQPQHFGDGTRLSIL.